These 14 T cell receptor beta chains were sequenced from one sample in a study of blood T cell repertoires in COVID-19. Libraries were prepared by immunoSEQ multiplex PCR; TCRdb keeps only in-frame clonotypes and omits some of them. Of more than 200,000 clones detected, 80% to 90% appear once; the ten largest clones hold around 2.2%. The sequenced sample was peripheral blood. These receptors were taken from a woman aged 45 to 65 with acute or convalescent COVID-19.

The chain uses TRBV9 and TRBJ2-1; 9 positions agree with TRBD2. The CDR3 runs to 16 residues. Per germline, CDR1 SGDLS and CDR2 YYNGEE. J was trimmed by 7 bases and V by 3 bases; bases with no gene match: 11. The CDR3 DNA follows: TGTGCCAGCAGCGAGGAACCGGGACTAGCTAGGAATGAGCAGTTCTTC. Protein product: CASSEEPGLARNEQFF. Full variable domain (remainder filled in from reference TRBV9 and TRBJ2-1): DSGVTQTPKHLITATGQRVTLRCSPRSGDLSVYWYQQSLDQGLQFLIQYYNGEERAKGNILERFSAQQFPDLHSELNLSSLELGDSALYFCASSEEPGLARNEQFFGPGTRLTVL.

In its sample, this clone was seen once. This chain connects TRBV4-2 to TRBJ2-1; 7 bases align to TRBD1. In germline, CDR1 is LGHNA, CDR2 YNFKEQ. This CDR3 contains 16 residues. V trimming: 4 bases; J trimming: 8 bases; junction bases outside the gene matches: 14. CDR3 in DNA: TGTGCCAGCAGCCTAAGTGGCCGACAGGGTCGGGATGAGCAGTTCTTC. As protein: CASSLSGRQGRDEQFF.

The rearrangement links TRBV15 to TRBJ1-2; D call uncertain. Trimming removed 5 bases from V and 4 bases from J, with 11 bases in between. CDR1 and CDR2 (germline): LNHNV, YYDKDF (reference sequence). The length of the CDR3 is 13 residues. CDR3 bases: TGTGCCACCAGCCCTCCGAGTGTCTATGGCTACACCTTC. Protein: CATSPPSVYGYTF. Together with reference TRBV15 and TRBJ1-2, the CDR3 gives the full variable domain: DAMVIQNPRYQVTQFGKPVTLSCSQTLNHNVMYWYQQKSSQAPKLLFHYYDKDFNNEADTPDNFQSRRPNTSFCFLDIRSPGLGDTAMYLCATSPPSVYGYTFGSGTRLTVV.

The CDR3 bases are TGTGCCAGCTGTCCGACAGGGGGCAACTCTGGGGCCAACGTCCTGACTTTC. It translates to CASCPTGGNSGANVLTF. The chain has TRBV4-2 and TRBJ2-6; 10 nucleotides line up with TRBD1. CDR3 length: 17 residues. The V segment lost 8 bases and the J segment 0 bases; nucleotides outside the gene matches: 7. Germline CDR1 LGHNA, CDR2 YNFKEQ.

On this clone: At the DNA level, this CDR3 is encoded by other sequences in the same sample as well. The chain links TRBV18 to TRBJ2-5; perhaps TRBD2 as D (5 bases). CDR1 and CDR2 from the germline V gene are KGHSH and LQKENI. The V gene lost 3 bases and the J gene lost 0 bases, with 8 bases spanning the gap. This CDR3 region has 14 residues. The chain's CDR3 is CASSPGLNQETQYF. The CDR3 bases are TGTGCCAGCTCACCCGGACTGAACCAAGAGACCCAGTACTTC. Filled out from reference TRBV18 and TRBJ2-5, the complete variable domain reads NAGVMQNPRHLVRRRGQEARLRCSPMKGHSHVYWYRQLPEEGLKFMVYLQKENIIDESGMPKERFSAEFPKEGPSILRIQQVVRGDSAAYFCASSPGLNQETQYFGPGTRLLVL.

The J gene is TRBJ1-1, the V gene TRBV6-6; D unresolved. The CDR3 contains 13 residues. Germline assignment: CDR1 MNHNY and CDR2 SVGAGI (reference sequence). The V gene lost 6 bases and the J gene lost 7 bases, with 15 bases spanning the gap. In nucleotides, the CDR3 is TGTGCCAGCAGCCACGCGGGGAGTGTTGAAGCTTTCTTT. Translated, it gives CASSHAGSVEAFF.

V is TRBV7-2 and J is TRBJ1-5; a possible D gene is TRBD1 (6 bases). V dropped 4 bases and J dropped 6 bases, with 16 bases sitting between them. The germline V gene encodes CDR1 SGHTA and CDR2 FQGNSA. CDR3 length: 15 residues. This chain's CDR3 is CASSSPGQEVQPQHF. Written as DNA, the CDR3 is TGTGCCAGCAGCTCACCGGGACAAGAGGTTCAGCCCCAGCATTTT.

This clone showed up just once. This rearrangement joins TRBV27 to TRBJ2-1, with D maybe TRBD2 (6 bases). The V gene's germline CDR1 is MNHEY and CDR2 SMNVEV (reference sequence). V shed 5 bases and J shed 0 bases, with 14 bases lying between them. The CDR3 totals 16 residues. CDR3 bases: TGTGCCAGCAGTCGCGCTAGCGTCAGCTCCTACAATGAGCAGTTCTTC. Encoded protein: CASSRASVSSYNEQFF.

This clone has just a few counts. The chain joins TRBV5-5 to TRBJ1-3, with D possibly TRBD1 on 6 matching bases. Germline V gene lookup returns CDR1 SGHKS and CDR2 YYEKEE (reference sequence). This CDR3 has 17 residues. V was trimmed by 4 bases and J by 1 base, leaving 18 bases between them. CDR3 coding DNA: TGTGCCAGCAGCCTCCTACGGACAGCCACTTCTGGAAACACCATATATTTT. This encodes CASSLLRTATSGNTIYF.

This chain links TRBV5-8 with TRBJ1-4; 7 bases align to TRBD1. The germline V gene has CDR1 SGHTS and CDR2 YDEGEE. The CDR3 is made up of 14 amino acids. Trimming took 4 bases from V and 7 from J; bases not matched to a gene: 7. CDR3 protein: CASSQGQLREKLFF. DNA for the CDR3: TGTGCCAGCAGCCAGGGACAGCTCCGTGAAAAACTGTTTTTT.

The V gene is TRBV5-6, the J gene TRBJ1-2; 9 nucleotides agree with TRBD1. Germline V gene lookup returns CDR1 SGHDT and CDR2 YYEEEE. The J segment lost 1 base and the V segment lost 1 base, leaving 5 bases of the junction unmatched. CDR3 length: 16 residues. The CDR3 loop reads CASSLNGQGINYGYTF. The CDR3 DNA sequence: TGTGCCAGCAGCTTGAATGGACAGGGGATTAACTATGGCTACACCTTC. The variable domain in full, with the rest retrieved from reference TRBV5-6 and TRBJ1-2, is DAGVTQSPTHLIKTRGQQVTLRCSPKSGHDTVSWYQQALGQGPQFIFQYYEEEERQRGNFPDRFSGHQFPNYSSELNVNALLLGDSALYLCASSLNGQGINYGYTFGSGTRLTVV.

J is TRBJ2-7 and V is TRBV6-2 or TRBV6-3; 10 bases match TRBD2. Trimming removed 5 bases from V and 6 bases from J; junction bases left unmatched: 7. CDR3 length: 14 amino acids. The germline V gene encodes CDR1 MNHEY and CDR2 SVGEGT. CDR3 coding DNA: TGTGCCAGCAGTCCCTCTAGCGGGAGCAGCGAGCAGTACTTC. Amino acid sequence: CASSPSSGSSEQYF.

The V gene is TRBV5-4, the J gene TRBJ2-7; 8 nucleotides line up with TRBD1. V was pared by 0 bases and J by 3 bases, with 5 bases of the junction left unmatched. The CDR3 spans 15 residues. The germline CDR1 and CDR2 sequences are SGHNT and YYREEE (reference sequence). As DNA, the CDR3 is TGTGCCAGCAGCTTGGGGGACAGGAGAGACTACGAGCAGTACTTC. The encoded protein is CASSLGDRRDYEQYF. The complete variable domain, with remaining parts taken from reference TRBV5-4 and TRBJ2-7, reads ETGVTQSPTHLIKTRGQQVTLRCSSQSGHNTVSWYQQALGQGPQFIFQYYREEENGRGNFPPRFSGLQFPNYSSELNVNALELDDSALYLCASSLGDRRDYEQYFGPGTRLTVT.

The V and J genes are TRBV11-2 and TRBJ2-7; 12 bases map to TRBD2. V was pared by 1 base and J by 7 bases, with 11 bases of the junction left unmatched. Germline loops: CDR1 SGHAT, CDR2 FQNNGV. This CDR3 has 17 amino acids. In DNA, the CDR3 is TGTGCCAGCAGCTTAGGTGGGACTAGCGGGCGAAGGGAAGAGCAGTACTTC. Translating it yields CASSLGGTSGRREEQYF.